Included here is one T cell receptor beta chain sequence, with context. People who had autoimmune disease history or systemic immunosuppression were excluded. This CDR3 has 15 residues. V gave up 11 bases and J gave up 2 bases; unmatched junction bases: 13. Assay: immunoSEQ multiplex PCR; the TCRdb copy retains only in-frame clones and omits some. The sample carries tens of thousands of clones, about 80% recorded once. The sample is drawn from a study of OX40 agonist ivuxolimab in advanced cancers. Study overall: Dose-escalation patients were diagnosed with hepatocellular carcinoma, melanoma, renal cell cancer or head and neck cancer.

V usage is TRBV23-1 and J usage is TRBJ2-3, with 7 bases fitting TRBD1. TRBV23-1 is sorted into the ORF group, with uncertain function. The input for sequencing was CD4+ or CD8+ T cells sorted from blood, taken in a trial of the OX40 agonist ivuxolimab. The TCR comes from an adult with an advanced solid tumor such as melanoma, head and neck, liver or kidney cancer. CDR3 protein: CAGSETGQPTDTQYF. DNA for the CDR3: TGCGCCGGATCCGAGACAGGGCAACCCACAGATACGCAGTATTTT.